The clone carrying this TCR beta chain appeared many times. Its specificity is not known. This record comes from a study of T cells after yellow fever vaccination. Study-wide points: At around 95% for CD4 and 75% to 90% for CD8, most primary-vaccination clones showed up again after the booster.

TCRdb redid the calling of the 5' RACE reads with MiXCR, one entry per CDR3 protein. Of 230,000 or so distinct CDR3 sequences detected, about 3.9% appear once; the ten largest clones hold roughly a fifth. The source of this sequence is a man younger than 35 who received the YFV17D yellow fever vaccine. Sequenced here: PBMCs, sampled 15 days after the yellow fever booster vaccination.

CDR3 coding DNA: TGTGCCAGCAGCTCCCGAGAAGGGACTAGCTCCTACAATGAGCAGTTCTTC. Translation gives CASSSREGTSSYNEQFF. The chain carries TRBV7-8 and TRBJ2-1; 8 bases are shared with TRBD2. Germline V gene sequence: CDR1 SGHVS, CDR2 FQNEAQ. With 4 bases clipped from V and 0 bases from J, the junction kept 8 bases outside the gene matches. The CDR3 length is 17 residues.